This T cell receptor beta chain was documented in a study of blood T cell repertoires in COVID-19. Background on the study: Acute and convalescent COVID-19 specimens originated in the United States, Italy and Spain. PBMCs, B-cell-depleted T cells, or T cells provided the cDNA or gDNA that made up the material.

Methods used by the authors: Reference gene primer amplification gave estimated nucleated cell counts. Profiling relied on immunoSEQ multiplex PCR, and the TCRdb table lists in-frame clones only, not all of them. D and trimming were read from the DNA, whereas the V and J calls and clone size are those reported in that table. The table records 200,000 to 250,000 clones, about 88% of them present only once. The sample comprised peripheral blood. This TCR came from a man aged 35 to 55 with active or convalescent COVID-19.

The CDR3: CATWGSGNTIYF. In DNA form, the CDR3 reads TGTGCCACGTGGGGCTCCGGAAACACCATATATTTT. The chain links TRBV19 to TRBJ1-3, with D perhaps TRBD1 (5 bases). Germline CDR1 and CDR2: LNHDA and SQIVND (reference sequence). V was cut by 10 bases and J by 4 bases, with 11 bases left in between. This CDR3 is 12 amino acids long.